Shown below are 22 T cell receptor beta chains from a single sample sequenced in a study of graft-versus-host responses after intestinal transplantation. Measured with immunoSEQ multiplex PCR; TCRdb has only the in-frame clones, and not every one. Of about 14,000 clones in the sample, 65% to 80% are singletons; the top ten hold roughly 4%. Graft tissue processing released intraepithelial and lamina propria lymphocytes. Here the sequenced sample was ileum tissue, taken just under 28 days after intestinal transplant. The receptors stem from a human patient who received an intestinal transplant, so some T cells may come from the graft donor.

This clone was seen just once. The rearrangement links TRBV15 to TRBJ2-5, with D tentatively TRBD2 (6 bases). Germline V lookup: CDR1 LNHNV, CDR2 YYDKDF (reference sequence). This CDR3 region has 15 residues. Trimming stripped 0 bases from V and 3 bases from J, with 11 bases between. DNA for the CDR3: TGTGCCACCAGCAGAGATGGGGGGAAAGAAGAGACCCAGTACTTC. Translation gives CATSRDGGKEETQYF.

This chain links TRBV15 with TRBJ1-1, with 7 nucleotides matching TRBD1. Germline lookup yields CDR1 LNHNV and CDR2 YYDKDF (reference sequence). The CDR3 contains 12 residues. The V gene end was trimmed by 2 bases and the J gene end by 8 bases; junction bases not matched to a gene: 2. The CDR3 is CATSRSRGEAFF. The CDR3 DNA follows: TGTGCCACCAGCAGAAGCAGGGGGGAAGCTTTCTTT.

This clone is labeled as large. The J gene is TRBJ1-4, the V gene TRBV4-1; D perhaps matches TRBD1 (5 bases). The length of the CDR3 is 15 residues. The germline CDR1 and CDR2 sequences are MGHRA and YSYEKL. With 4 bases removed from V and 3 bases from J, the gap between germline ends came to 12 bases. This chain's CDR3 is CASSLDISANEKLFF. In DNA, the CDR3 is TGCGCCAGCAGCCTGGACATTTCGGCTAATGAAAAACTGTTTTTT.

CDR3 sequence (DNA): TGTGCCAGTAGTATCCGCGACGGGGGGACTGGAAACACCATATATTTT. Translation gives CASSIRDGGTGNTIYF. This rearrangement joins TRBV19 to TRBJ1-3; a possible D gene is TRBD1 (5 bases). The CDR3 spans 16 residues. V was pared by 3 bases and J by 2 bases, with 14 bases between. Germline V gene sequence: CDR1 LNHDA, CDR2 SQIVND (reference sequence).

This clone was seen a single time. The chain combines TRBV2 with TRBJ2-2, with D possibly matching TRBD2 (6 bases). The CDR3 contains 16 residues. The V gene lost 1 base and the J gene lost 3 bases, with 12 bases spanning the gap. Germline values: CDR1 SNHLY, CDR2 FYNNEI. CDR3 amino acids: CASSEDETRYTGELFF. The CDR3 region has the DNA TGTGCCAGCAGTGAAGATGAGACTAGATACACCGGGGAGCTGTTTTTT.

This clone was seen a single time. V gene TRBV19 combines with J gene TRBJ1-5; 11 bases are a match to TRBD1. V was clipped by 4 bases and J by 4 bases; unmatched bases: 0. Per the germline V gene, CDR1 is LNHDA and CDR2 is SQIVND (reference sequence). This CDR3 comprises 14 residues. Here the CDR3 DNA reads TGTGCCAGTAGTAGGGACAGGGGGAATCAGCCCCAGCATTTT. This sequence encodes CASSRDRGNQPQHF. Full variable domain (rest looked up from reference TRBV19 and TRBJ1-5): DGGITQSPKYLFRKEGQNVTLSCEQNLNHDAMYWYRQDPGQGLRLIYYSQIVNDFQKGDIAEGYSVSREKKESFPLTVTSAQKNPTAFYLCASSRDRGNQPQHFGDGTRLSIL.

The chain employs TRBV4-1 and TRBJ2-1; D possibly corresponds to TRBD2 (6 bases). The CDR3 runs to 14 residues. Germline V gene lookup returns CDR1 MGHRA and CDR2 YSYEKL. Trimming removed 2 bases from V and 7 bases from J, with 12 bases in between. DNA for the CDR3: TGCGCCAGCAGCCAATTTGGGGCGGGGAATGAGCAGTTCTTC. The encoded protein is CASSQFGAGNEQFF.

The chain links TRBV28 to TRBJ1-5; 7 bases align to TRBD1. The J segment lost 1 base and the V segment lost 6 bases, leaving 9 bases of the junction unmatched. CDR1 is MDHEN and CDR2 is SYDVKM in the germline V gene. The CDR3 extends over 16 amino acids. This CDR3 is CASSQIGGGSNQPQHF. The CDR3 region has the DNA TGTGCCAGCAGCCAGATAGGGGGCGGGAGCAATCAGCCCCAGCATTTT.

A remark on this clone: This sample also contains other DNA sequences that code for the same CDR3. CDR3 nucleotides: TGTGCCAGCAGCTCGAAACTAGCGGTGGGGAAAAACATTCAGTACTTC. This gives the protein CASSSKLAVGKNIQYF. The chain is built from TRBV5-4 and TRBJ2-4, with TRBD2 matching 8 bases. The length of the CDR3 is 16 residues. V lost 3 bases and J lost 4; bases outside the gene matches: 9. Germline values: CDR1 SGHNT, CDR2 YYREEE (reference sequence).

Note on this clone: The junction departs from germline at one end; a sequencing error may be responsible. This chain connects TRBV5-6 to TRBJ1-2, with D possibly matching TRBD1 (5 bases). The CDR3 is made up of 17 amino acids. CDR1 and CDR2 from the germline V gene are SGHDT and YYEEEE. CDR3: CASILDWGLGSNYDYTF. In nucleotides, the CDR3 is TGTGCCAGCATCCTTGACTGGGGCTTGGGATCTAACTATGACTACACCTTC.

The V and J genes are TRBV6-5 and TRBJ1-6, with D hard to call. This CDR3 is built from 13 residues. Trimming pared 9 bases from V and 8 bases from J, leaving 14 bases between. Germline CDR1 reads MNHEY; CDR2 reads SVGAGI. The chain's CDR3 is CASGLARDSPLHF. In nucleotides, the CDR3 is TGTGCCAGTGGGTTGGCGAGGGATTCACCCCTCCACTTT.

CDR3 DNA sequence: TGTGCCAGCAGTTTAGGGACTAGCGGGGGGAACAATGAGCAGTTCTTC. As protein: CASSLGTSGGNNEQFF. The chain couples TRBV27 to TRBJ2-1; TRBD2 aligns across 15 bases. The CDR3 contains 16 residues. J gave up 5 bases and V 2 bases, and 1 base lay outside the gene matches. The germline V gene encodes CDR1 MNHEY and CDR2 SMNVEV (reference sequence).

This clone was detected a few times. This chain links TRBV19 with TRBJ2-4; D is perhaps TRBD2 (6 bases). This CDR3 has 12 amino acids. Germline V gives CDR1 LNHDA, CDR2 SQIVND (reference sequence). The V and J ends lost 5 bases and 9 bases respectively, with 11 bases between them. CDR3 DNA sequence: TGTGCCAGTAGTCCGAGGGGAGGCATTCAGTACTTC. This translates into CASSPRGGIQYF. The whole variable domain, filled in from reference TRBV19 and TRBJ2-4, reads DGGITQSPKYLFRKEGQNVTLSCEQNLNHDAMYWYRQDPGQGLRLIYYSQIVNDFQKGDIAEGYSVSREKKESFPLTVTSAQKNPTAFYLCASSPRGGIQYFGAGTRLSVL.

The chain carries TRBV10-3 and TRBJ1-2; D remains ambiguous. This CDR3 is 14 amino acids long. V was clipped by 2 bases and J by 7 bases, with 14 bases between them. Germline CDR1 is ENHRY and CDR2 is SYGVKD. CDR3 loop: CAISESRGYGGYTF. The CDR3 DNA is TGTGCCATCAGTGAGAGTCGGGGTTATGGTGGCTACACCTTC.

This clone was detected a few times. The chain uses TRBV11-2 and TRBJ1-6; 9 positions match TRBD1. Losses at the gene ends were 1 base for V and 10 bases for J; bases not matched to a gene: 8. The CDR3 runs 16 residues. Germline lookup yields CDR1 SGHAT and CDR2 FQNNGV. The CDR3 sequence is CASSLVRGQGLSPLHF. The CDR3 region has the DNA TGTGCCAGCAGCTTAGTTAGGGGACAGGGTCTGTCACCCCTCCACTTT.

V gene TRBV6-1 combines with J gene TRBJ1-2; D perhaps matches TRBD1 (5 bases). The CDR3 is 15 residues long. V gave up 5 bases and J gave up 7 bases, with 20 bases separating them. The germline V gene has CDR1 MNHNS and CDR2 SASEGT. For the CDR3, the DNA is TGTGCCAGCAGTCCACGATTTCGGGGGGTAACTGGCTACACCTTC. Amino acid sequence: CASSPRFRGVTGYTF.

The CDR3 spells CASSKEDRNYGYTF. CDR3 nucleotides: TGTGCCAGCAGTAAAGAGGACAGGAACTATGGCTACACCTTC. The rearrangement links TRBV6-5 to TRBJ1-2; TRBD1 agrees at 7 bases. CDR3 length: 14 residues. Per the germline V gene, CDR1 is MNHEY and CDR2 is SVGAGI. The J segment lost 2 bases and the V segment lost 5 bases, leaving 5 bases of the junction unmatched.

This clone was detected a few times. V is TRBV5-1 and J is TRBJ2-1; 11 positions agree with TRBD2. The CDR3 spans 16 residues. The ends lost 4 bases at V and 4 bases at J; junction bases unmatched: 7. CDR1 SGHRS and CDR2 YFSETQ come from the germline V gene. The CDR3, as DNA: TGCGCCAGCAGCGCCGGGACTAGCGGACTATACAATGAGCAGTTCTTC. It encodes CASSAGTSGLYNEQFF.

The CDR3 loop reads CASSPARGNSPLHF. The CDR3 bases are TGTGCCAGCAGTCCGGCGAGGGGGAATTCACCCCTCCACTTT. The J gene is TRBJ1-6, the V gene TRBV2; TRBD1 is a possible D gene (6 bases). This CDR3 comprises 14 residues. Trimming cost V 5 bases and J 7 bases, with 12 bases left between them. Germline assignment: CDR1 SNHLY and CDR2 FYNNEI.

The J gene is TRBJ1-5, the V gene TRBV28; D not certain. The CDR3 sequence is 12 residues long. Germline V gene data show CDR1 as MDHEN and CDR2 as SYDVKM. Between the trimmed V and J ends, which lost 3 bases and 6 bases, there was a span of 6 bases. The CDR3 DNA reads as TGTGCCAGCAGTTTCTTTCGTCAGCCCCAGCATTTT. It encodes CASSFFRQPQHF. The full variable domain, completed using reference TRBV28 and TRBJ1-5, is DVKVTQSSRYLVKRTGEKVFLECVQDMDHENMFWYRQDPGLGLRLIYFSYDVKMKEKGDIPEGYSVSREKKERFSLILESASTNQTSMYLCASSFFRQPQHFGDGTRLSIL.

This clone was seen a single time. The chain combines TRBV4-1 with TRBJ2-3, with TRBD1 as a possible D gene (5 bases). V was trimmed by 6 bases and J by 2 bases, leaving 15 bases between them. The CDR3 sequence is 15 residues long. CDR1 is MGHRA, CDR2 YSYEKL, per germline. In nucleotides, the CDR3 is TGCGCCAGCAGTCTGATCTGGGGCGACACAGATACGCAGTATTTT. Protein sequence: CASSLIWGDTDTQYF.

The chain recombines TRBV7-3 with TRBJ2-5; 7 nucleotides line up with TRBD1. The CDR3 is 15 amino acids. Losses at the gene ends were 5 bases for V and 5 bases for J; bases not matched to a gene: 11. Germline V gene sequence: CDR1 SGHTA, CDR2 FQGTGA. For the CDR3, the DNA is TGTGCCAGCAGCCTAAACAGGGGCTCGAGGGAGACCCAGTACTTC. Protein product: CASSLNRGSRETQYF. Together with reference TRBV7-3 and TRBJ2-5, the CDR3 gives the full variable domain: GAGVSQTPSNKVTEKGKYVELRCDPISGHTALYWYRQSLGQGPEFLIYFQGTGAADDSGLPNDRFFAVRPEGSVSTLKIQRTERGDSAVYLCASSLNRGSRETQYFGPGTRLLVL.